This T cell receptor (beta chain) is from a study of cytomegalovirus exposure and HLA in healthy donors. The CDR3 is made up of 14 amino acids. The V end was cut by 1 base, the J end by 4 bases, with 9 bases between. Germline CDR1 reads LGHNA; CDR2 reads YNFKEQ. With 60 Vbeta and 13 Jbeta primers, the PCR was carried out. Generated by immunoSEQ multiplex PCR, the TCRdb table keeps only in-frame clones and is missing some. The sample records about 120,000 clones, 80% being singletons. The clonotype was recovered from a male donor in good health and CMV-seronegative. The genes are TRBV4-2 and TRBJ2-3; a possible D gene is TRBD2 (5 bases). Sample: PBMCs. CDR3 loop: CASSQGTSADTQYF. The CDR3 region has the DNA TGTGCCAGCAGCCAAGGGACTTCCGCAGATACGCAGTATTTT.